The 30 T cell receptor beta chains below all came from one sample that was sequenced in a study of blood T cell repertoires in COVID-19. Clones were read by immunoSEQ multiplex PCR, and TCRdb kept only the in-frame ones, dropping some. The table has about half a million clones, 89% seen once. Sequencing was performed on peripheral blood. The receptors here all came from a man aged 18 to 30 with COVID-19, enrolled during active disease.

Only one count was recorded for this clone. The chain is built from TRBV11-2 and TRBJ1-3; possible D gene TRBD1, 5 bases. V lost 5 bases and J lost 11, with 13 bases in between. CDR1 is SGHAT, CDR2 FQNNGV, per germline. This CDR3 has 12 residues. The CDR3 DNA follows: TGTGCCAGCAGCCCCGACAGTGCAGCCATATATTTT. This encodes CASSPDSAAIYF.

V is TRBV4-1 and J is TRBJ1-1; D is unclear. The CDR3 is made up of 14 amino acids. The V end lost 4 bases, the J end lost 1 base, and 10 bases lay between the germline ends. Looked up from germline, CDR1 is MGHRA and CDR2 is YSYEKL. The CDR3 coding sequence is TGCGCCAGCAGCCCCCTCGGAGCGAACACTGAAGCTTTCTTT. It specifies CASSPLGANTEAFF.

The V call is TRBV5-4, the J call TRBJ2-1, with no clear D. V was cut by 4 bases and J by 6 bases, with 11 bases left in between. Germline assignment: CDR1 SGHNT and CDR2 YYREEE (reference sequence). The CDR3 covers 13 residues. The CDR3, as DNA: TGTGCCAGCAGCCTGGCAAGCCGCAATGAGCAGTTCTTC. Translated: CASSLASRNEQFF.

The chain uses TRBV14 and TRBJ1-2; no firm D call. Germline-derived CDR1 and CDR2 are SGHDN and FVKESK. Trimming took off 2 bases at V and 4 bases at J, with 11 bases between the two ends. This CDR3 has 14 amino acids. CDR3 nucleotides: TGTGCCAGCAGCCAACAGACATCGCTCTATGGCTACACCTTC. Its protein product is CASSQQTSLYGYTF.

This chain joins TRBV6-5 and TRBJ2-7; TRBD1 matches 7 bases. The CDR3 is made up of 15 amino acids. The trim removed 2 bases at V and 3 bases at J, leaving 7 bases unmatched. Germline CDR1 MNHEY, CDR2 SVGAGI. CDR3 in amino acids: CASSYRTGTFYEQYF. The CDR3 region has the DNA TGTGCCAGCAGTTACCGGACAGGTACTTTCTACGAGCAGTACTTC.

Of note for this clone: This CDR3 is also generated by other DNA sequences in the sample. The J gene is TRBJ1-1, the V gene TRBV18; no clear D. Germline V gene sequence: CDR1 KGHSH, CDR2 LQKENI. The V and J ends lost 3 bases and 1 base respectively, with 9 bases between them. The CDR3 sequence is 14 residues long. The CDR3 bases are TGTGCCAGCTCACCTAGCATTAAGAACACTGAAGCTTTCTTT. Its protein is CASSPSIKNTEAFF.

V usage is TRBV6-1 and J usage is TRBJ1-5; D is perhaps TRBD1 (5 bases). Deletions cut 0 bases from V and 2 bases from J, with 11 bases between. Germline V gives CDR1 MNHNS, CDR2 SASEGT. This CDR3 has 16 residues. The CDR3 sequence: CASSEAWGEGNQPQHF. The CDR3 region has the DNA TGTGCCAGCAGTGAAGCGTGGGGGGAAGGCAATCAGCCCCAGCATTTT.

V gene TRBV7-2 combines with J gene TRBJ2-1; 8 positions match TRBD2. The V segment lost 4 bases and the J segment 7 bases; nucleotides outside the gene matches: 6. Germline CDR1 is SGHTA and CDR2 is FQGNSA. The CDR3 is 14 amino acids. The DNA of the CDR3 is TGTGCCAGCAGCTACGGGACTAGTATTAATGAGCAGTTCTTC. This gives the protein CASSYGTSINEQFF.

About this clone: The same CDR3 arises from other DNA sequences in this sample as well. V usage is TRBV6-5 and J usage is TRBJ2-3; D might be TRBD2 (6 bases). The CDR3 loop spans 14 amino acids. Germline V lookup: CDR1 MNHEY, CDR2 SVGAGI. Trimming removed 6 bases at V and 4 bases at J, with 14 bases between. The CDR3 here is CASRRDRGADTQYF. In nucleotides, the CDR3 is TGTGCCAGCAGGCGGGACCGCGGGGCAGATACGCAGTATTTT.

This chain links TRBV4-1 with TRBJ2-1, with D possibly TRBD1 on 5 matching bases. The germline V and J ends were trimmed by 4 bases and 7 bases, with 14 bases remaining between them. Looked up from germline, CDR1 is MGHRA and CDR2 is YSYEKL. The CDR3 contains 14 residues. CDR3 in DNA: TGCGCCAGCAGCCCCCTCCCAGGGTCGAATGAGCAGTTCTTC. As protein: CASSPLPGSNEQFF.

The rearrangement joins TRBV2 to TRBJ1-5; D not certain. Deletions cut 4 bases from V and 6 bases from J, with 13 bases between. CDR1 is SNHLY, CDR2 FYNNEI, per germline. This CDR3 has 14 amino acids. The CDR3 coding sequence is TGTGCCAGCAGTGCGGCCAGCCCGGGTCAGCCCCAGCATTTT. It specifies CASSAASPGQPQHF.

The CDR3 loop reads CATSRDTGGLYEQYF. CDR3 in DNA: TGTGCCACCAGCAGAGATACGGGGGGGCTCTACGAGCAGTACTTC. This chain links TRBV15 with TRBJ2-7; 8 positions match TRBD2. Germline V gene sequence: CDR1 LNHNV, CDR2 YYDKDF (reference sequence). V lost 0 bases, J lost 3 bases, and 4 bases stayed unmatched. There are 15 residues in the CDR3. The full variable domain, completed using reference TRBV15 and TRBJ2-7, is DAMVIQNPRYQVTQFGKPVTLSCSQTLNHNVMYWYQQKSSQAPKLLFHYYDKDFNNEADTPDNFQSRRPNTSFCFLDIRSPGLGDTAMYLCATSRDTGGLYEQYFGPGTRLTVT.

This sequence joins TRBV5-1 and TRBJ2-1, with 9 bases identical to TRBD1. J gave up 5 bases and V 3 bases, and 6 bases lay outside the gene matches. CDR3 length: 15 amino acids. CDR1 SGHRS and CDR2 YFSETQ come from the germline V gene. In DNA form, the CDR3 reads TGCGCCAGCAGCTCATCCGGGACAGGGAACAATGAGCAGTTCTTC. It translates to CASSSSGTGNNEQFF.

The CDR3 region is CASSQRASGGRDTQYF. CDR3 sequence (DNA): TGCGCCAGCAGCCAGAGGGCTAGCGGGGGCCGCGATACGCAGTATTTT. The chain is built from TRBV4-1 and TRBJ2-3; 10 bases line up with TRBD2. Germline-derived CDR1 and CDR2 are MGHRA and YSYEKL. The CDR3 sequence is 16 residues long. The J segment lost 6 bases and the V segment lost 3 bases, leaving 9 bases of the junction unmatched.

The chain employs TRBV5-4 and TRBJ2-5; D perhaps matches TRBD1 (6 bases). This CDR3 is built from 13 residues. Germline assignment: CDR1 SGHNT and CDR2 YYREEE (reference sequence). The CDR3 loop reads CCVVNRGSETQYF. DNA of the CDR3: TGTTGCGTGGTTAATAGGGGGTCAGAGACCCAGTACTTC. The full variable domain, rest sourced from reference TRBV5-4 and TRBJ2-5, is ETGVTQSPTHLIKTRGQQVTLRCSSQSGHNTVSWYQQALGQGPQFIFQYYREEENGRGNFPPRFSGLQFPNYSSELNVNALELDDSALYLCCVVNRGSETQYFGPGTRLLVL.

The chain links TRBV2 to TRBJ1-1, with D unclear. V lost 9 bases and J 1 base, leaving 15 bases between the germline ends. Germline V gene lookup returns CDR1 SNHLY and CDR2 FYNNEI. This CDR3 has 14 residues. The CDR3: CARSLASANTEAFF. The CDR3 bases are TGTGCCAGATCCCTAGCCTCGGCGAACACTGAAGCTTTCTTT.

V usage is TRBV6-4 and J usage is TRBJ1-4; 9 bases line up with TRBD1. CDR1 MRHNA and CDR2 SNTAGT come from the germline V gene. The V segment lost 5 bases and the J segment 13 bases; nucleotides outside the gene matches: 11. The CDR3 contains 14 residues. The CDR3 coding sequence is TGTGCCAGCAGTTCCGACAGGGGGAGTGGACTACTGTTTTTT. It yields the protein CASSSDRGSGLLFF.

The rearrangement joins TRBV19 to TRBJ1-1; D gene ambiguous. Germline V gene sequence: CDR1 LNHDA, CDR2 SQIVND (reference sequence). The CDR3 contains 14 residues. V dropped 9 bases and J dropped 0 bases, with 14 bases sitting between them. The CDR3 coding sequence is TGTGCCAGCCACGAGACGCGGATGAACACTGAAGCTTTCTTT. Translation gives CASHETRMNTEAFF.

This chain uses TRBV7-2 with TRBJ2-1; D may be TRBD2 (6 bases). Trimming stripped 8 bases from V and 0 bases from J, with 8 bases between. Germline loops: CDR1 SGHTA, CDR2 FQGNSA. The CDR3 covers 13 residues. CDR3 coding DNA: TGTGCCAGCGCGGGGAGCTCCTACAATGAGCAGTTCTTC. This codes for CASAGSSYNEQFF.

This clone was counted between two and nine times. The chain carries TRBV2 and TRBJ1-4; TRBD1 might be the D (5 bases). The length of the CDR3 is 13 residues. Germline-derived CDR1 and CDR2 are SNHLY and FYNNEI. With 7 bases removed from V and 8 bases from J, the gap between germline ends came to 14 bases. The CDR3 region is CASIETVGEKLFF. The CDR3 nucleotides are TGTGCCAGCATCGAGACAGTGGGGGAAAAACTGTTTTTT.

This clone was recorded only once. The chain has TRBV3-1 (or the pseudogene TRBV3-2) and TRBJ2-7, with 7 nucleotides matching TRBD1. The V gene end was trimmed by 3 bases and the J gene end by 0 bases; junction bases not matched to a gene: 8. Germline assignment: CDR1 LGHDT and CDR2 YNNKEL (reference sequence). CDR3 length: 16 amino acids. The CDR3, as DNA: TGTGCCAGCAGCCAGTTGACAGGGACCTACTCCTACGAGCAGTACTTC. Amino acids: CASSQLTGTYSYEQYF.

The chain carries TRBV13 and TRBJ2-3; 8 nucleotides match TRBD2. V shed 4 bases and J 1 base; nucleotides not matched to a gene: 1. From germline, CDR1 is PRHDT and CDR2 FYEKMQ (reference sequence). The length of the CDR3 is 14 residues. In DNA, the CDR3 is TGTGCCAGCAGCTCGGGACTAGGCACAGATACGCAGTATTTT. The encoded protein is CASSSGLGTDTQYF.

For the CDR3, the DNA is TGTGCCAGCGCGAGGACAGGGACCTCCTACAATGAGCAGTTCTTC. This gives the protein CASARTGTSYNEQFF. The chain is built from TRBV27 and TRBJ2-1; 8 bases align to TRBD1. The ends lost 8 bases at V and 0 bases at J; junction bases unmatched: 6. The CDR3 runs to 15 residues. Per the germline V gene, CDR1 is MNHEY and CDR2 is SMNVEV (reference sequence).

V and J are TRBV3-1 (or the pseudogene TRBV3-2) and TRBJ1-2; no definite D call. The germline gives CDR1 LGHDT, CDR2 YNNKEL (reference sequence). Trimming took off 6 bases at V and 2 bases at J, with 10 bases between the two ends. This CDR3 has 13 residues. The DNA for the CDR3 is TGTGCCAGCAGTTTCACAGAAAACTATGGCTACACCTTC. Amino acid sequence: CASSFTENYGYTF.

This clone was seen a single time. The genes are TRBV27 and TRBJ1-3; D gene unclear. The germline V and J ends were trimmed by 6 bases and 0 bases, with 12 bases remaining between them. Germline V gene data show CDR1 as MNHEY and CDR2 as SMNVEV (reference sequence). The CDR3 covers 15 residues. CDR3 sequence: CASRFTAASGNTIYF. CDR3 DNA: TGTGCCAGCAGGTTCACAGCTGCCTCTGGAAACACCATATATTTT.

DNA of the CDR3: TGTGCCAGTAGTATCGGGCGGGGAGGAGATACGCAGTATTTT. Its translation: CASSIGRGGDTQYF. The genes are TRBV19 and TRBJ2-3, with a tentative D call TRBD2 (6 bases). Germline V CDR1 and CDR2: LNHDA, SQIVND (reference sequence). The CDR3 has 14 amino acids. Trimming removed 3 bases from V and 5 bases from J, with 12 bases in between.

The chain joins TRBV7-6 to TRBJ2-3, with D possibly TRBD2 on 7 matching bases. Germline CDR1 SGHVS, CDR2 FNYEAQ. The CDR3 spans 17 residues. Trimming left V 1 base short and J 5 bases short, with 19 bases between. This CDR3 is CASSLVGQGGGRDTQYF. As DNA, the CDR3 is TGTGCCAGCAGCTTAGTAGGGCAAGGGGGGGGGCGAGATACGCAGTATTTT.

The chain employs TRBV11-2 and TRBJ2-1, with 7 bases aligning to TRBD2. CDR1 and CDR2 from the germline V gene are SGHAT and FQNNGV. This CDR3 spans 16 amino acids. The V gene end was trimmed by 0 bases and the J gene end by 6 bases; junction bases not matched to a gene: 8. CDR3 residues: CASSLDRPGRGNEQFF. The CDR3 nucleotides are TGTGCCAGCAGCTTAGATCGTCCGGGGAGGGGCAATGAGCAGTTCTTC.

This chain connects TRBV6-5 to TRBJ1-2; TRBD1 aligns across 10 bases. Trimming removed 2 bases from V and 4 bases from J; junction bases left unmatched: 4. This CDR3 has 15 residues. The germline gives CDR1 MNHEY, CDR2 SVGAGI. CDR3 sequence reads: CASSYDRGQIYGYTF. The CDR3 coding sequence is TGTGCCAGCAGTTACGACAGGGGGCAAATCTATGGCTACACCTTC.

V and J are TRBV6-5 and TRBJ1-4, with D tentatively TRBD1 (5 bases). Germline CDR1 and CDR2: MNHEY and SVGAGI. Trimming removed 0 bases from V and 11 bases from J, with 16 bases in between. This CDR3 has 15 amino acids. The CDR3 sequence: CASSYSTALGGKLFF. The CDR3 nucleotides read TGTGCCAGCAGTTACTCGACGGCACTCGGGGGGAAACTGTTTTTT.